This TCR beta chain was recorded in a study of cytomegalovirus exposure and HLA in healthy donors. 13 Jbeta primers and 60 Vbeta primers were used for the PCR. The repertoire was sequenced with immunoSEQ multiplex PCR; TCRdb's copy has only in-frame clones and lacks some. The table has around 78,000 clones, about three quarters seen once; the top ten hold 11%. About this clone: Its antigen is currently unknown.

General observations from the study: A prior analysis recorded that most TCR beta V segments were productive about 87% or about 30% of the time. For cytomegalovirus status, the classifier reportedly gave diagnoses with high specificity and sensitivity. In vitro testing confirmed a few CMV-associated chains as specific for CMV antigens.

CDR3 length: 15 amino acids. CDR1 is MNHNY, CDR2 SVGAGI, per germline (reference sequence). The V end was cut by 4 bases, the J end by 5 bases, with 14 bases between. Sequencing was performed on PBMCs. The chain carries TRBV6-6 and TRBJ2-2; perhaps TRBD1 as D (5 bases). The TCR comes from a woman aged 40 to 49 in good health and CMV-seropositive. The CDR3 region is CASSSHDSLTGELFF. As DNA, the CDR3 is TGTGCCAGCAGTTCCCACGACAGCCTAACCGGGGAGCTGTTTTTT.